The clone carrying this T cell receptor (beta chain) was picked up a small number of times. The target antigen is unknown. This specimen belongs to a study of CD8 T cells in Susac syndrome. Study context: At the time their blood was drawn, patients with Susac syndrome were either therapy-naive, on corticosteroids (with some of them also receiving intravenous immunoglobulin), or on intravenous immunoglobulin alone. Regarding the study as a whole: The authors found no clonal expansion in Susac syndrome CD4+ T cell repertoires.

Diagnostic criteria for definite or probable disease, in their recently defined form, were met by the patients with Susac syndrome. Reverse transcription used roughly 0.45 to 1 ug RNA and random hexamers. It was immunoSEQ multiplex PCR that amplified TCR beta CDR3 across 54 Vbeta and 13 Jbeta. Each CDR3 protein gets one entry after TCRdb re-called the immunoSEQ multiplex PCR reads with MiXCR. The table lists roughly 220,000 distinct CDR3 sequences, approximately 94% of them singletons. Germline V gives CDR1 GTSNPN, CDR2 SVGIG (reference sequence). Trimming took 0 bases from V and 4 from J, leaving 9 bases between them. This CDR3 has 13 residues.

Input material: CD4+ T cells from PBMCs. The J gene is TRBJ1-1, the V gene TRBV30; a possible D gene is TRBD1 (5 bases). This TCR was recovered from a human donor with Susac syndrome. CDR3 bases: TGTGCCTGGAGTGTCCCAGGGATCACTGAAGCTTTCTTT. Its translation is CAWSVPGITEAFF.